One sample yielded the 27 T cell receptor beta chains listed below, sequenced in a study of cytomegalovirus exposure and HLA in healthy donors. Use of 60 Vbeta and 13 Jbeta primers characterized the PCR. Profiling relied on immunoSEQ multiplex PCR, and the TCRdb table lists in-frame clones only, not all of them. This sample yields around 130,000 clones, of which 80% to 85% are seen a single time; around 0.67% belongs to the top ten. The sequenced material came from PBMCs. The receptors originated from a man aged 18 to 35 in good health and CMV-seronegative.

The chain couples TRBV4-1 to TRBJ1-4; 8 bases match TRBD1. The CDR3 is 16 amino acids. Germline-derived CDR1 and CDR2 are MGHRA and YSYEKL. Trimming at V came to 1 base and at J to 5 bases, leaving 6 bases not matched to a gene. The CDR3 reads CASSQVGRDRNEKLFF. The CDR3 DNA reads TGCGCCAGCAGCCAAGTCGGTAGGGACAGGAATGAAAAACTGTTTTTT.

The rearrangement uses TRBV15 and TRBJ1-4; D not resolved. CDR1 is LNHNV, CDR2 YYDKDF, per germline (reference sequence). V was trimmed by 0 bases and J by 10 bases, leaving 6 bases between them. The CDR3 extends over 12 amino acids. The CDR3 nucleotides read TGTGCCACCAGCAGAGATGAGGTAAAACTGTTTTTT. Amino acids: CATSRDEVKLFF. The variable domain in full, with the rest retrieved from reference TRBV15 and TRBJ1-4, is DAMVIQNPRYQVTQFGKPVTLSCSQTLNHNVMYWYQQKSSQAPKLLFHYYDKDFNNEADTPDNFQSRRPNTSFCFLDIRSPGLGDTAMYLCATSRDEVKLFFGSGTQLSVL.

The V call is TRBV4-1, the J call TRBJ1-6; TRBD1 matches 8 bases. Germline V lookup: CDR1 MGHRA, CDR2 YSYEKL. The CDR3 sequence is 17 residues long. V lost 3 bases and J lost 10; bases outside the gene matches: 14. DNA of the CDR3: TGCGCCAGCAGCCACCTGTCCCGACAGGGGATTGGATCACCCCTCCACTTT. Its translation: CASSHLSRQGIGSPLHF.

The rearrangement uses TRBV5-4 and TRBJ2-7; 8 nucleotides match TRBD2. The length of the CDR3 is 14 residues. The V and J ends lost 4 bases and 6 bases, in that order; junction bases with no gene match: 9. The germline V gene encodes CDR1 SGHNT and CDR2 YYREEE (reference sequence). For the CDR3, the DNA is TGTGCCAGCAGCCGGGGGGGAGTTTGGAGCGAGCAGTACTTC. Residues: CASSRGGVWSEQYF.

This chain connects TRBV7-9 to TRBJ2-7; D is ambiguous. CDR3 size: 14 residues. Trimming took 0 bases from V and 1 from J, leaving 7 bases between them. The germline gives CDR1 SEHNR, CDR2 FQNEAQ (reference sequence). In DNA form, the CDR3 reads TGTGCCAGCAGCTTAGCGTTCCATTCCTACGAGCAGTACTTC. Protein sequence: CASSLAFHSYEQYF.

This clone was recorded once. The chain couples TRBV27 to TRBJ2-2, with D possibly being TRBD2 (5 bases). V gave up 2 bases and J gave up 5 bases, with 9 bases separating them. Germline assignment: CDR1 MNHEY and CDR2 SMNVEV (reference sequence). The CDR3 length is 14 residues. The CDR3 protein is CASSLSTRTGELFF. The CDR3 coding sequence is TGTGCCAGCAGTTTAAGCACTAGGACCGGGGAGCTGTTTTTT.

This chain uses TRBV29-1 with TRBJ2-1; TRBD1 aligns across 8 bases. V lost 3 bases, J lost 7 bases, and 8 bases stayed unmatched. There are 14 residues in the CDR3. Germline values: CDR1 SQVTM, CDR2 ANQGSEA. CDR3: CSVDRQGARNEQFF. In nucleotides, the CDR3 is TGCAGCGTTGATAGGCAGGGGGCGCGGAATGAGCAGTTCTTC.

This clone was recorded once. This sequence joins TRBV28 and TRBJ2-1; maybe TRBD1 (5 bases). With 6 bases removed from V and 9 bases from J, the gap between germline ends came to 12 bases. The CDR3 contains 12 residues. Germline assignment: CDR1 MDHEN and CDR2 SYDVKM. The CDR3 loop reads CASSVGLVEQFF. DNA for the CDR3: TGTGCCAGCAGCGTGGGGCTAGTTGAGCAGTTCTTC.

The chain links TRBV30 to TRBJ1-5; D not resolved. Germline assignment: CDR1 GTSNPN and CDR2 SVGIG (reference sequence). Trimming pared 3 bases from V and 6 bases from J, leaving 12 bases between. This CDR3 has 13 amino acids. The CDR3 DNA reads as TGTGCCTGGAGAGCGGGGTTGGGTCAGCCCCAGCATTTT. Amino acid sequence: CAWRAGLGQPQHF.

V usage is TRBV4-3 and J usage is TRBJ2-3; 8 positions agree with TRBD1. With V trimmed by 4 bases and J by 0 bases, 6 bases remained unmatched. CDR1 is LGHNA, CDR2 YSLEER, per germline. The CDR3 sequence is 16 residues long. The DNA for the CDR3 is TGCGCCAGCAGCCTAAGGACAGGGCGTAGCACAGATACGCAGTATTTT. Its translation: CASSLRTGRSTDTQYF.

This chain links TRBV9 with TRBJ1-1; unclear D gene. This CDR3 has 11 residues. V was pared by 4 bases and J by 2 bases, with 3 bases between. Germline CDR1 SGDLS, CDR2 YYNGEE. This CDR3 is CASSSNTEAFF. Here the CDR3 DNA reads TGTGCCAGCAGCTCTAACACTGAAGCTTTCTTT.

The chain has TRBV5-5 and TRBJ2-5, with 16 bases matching TRBD2. V dropped 8 bases and J dropped 3; count of bases not matched to a gene: 10. This CDR3 region has 17 residues. CDR1 is SGHKS, CDR2 YYEKEE, per germline (reference sequence). CDR3 loop: CASFPGLAGGIKETQYF. CDR3 DNA: TGTGCCAGTTTCCCGGGACTAGCGGGGGGGATCAAAGAGACCCAGTACTTC.

In DNA form, the CDR3 reads TGTGCCAGCACCTACTCGACTAGCGGGGGGGCTAGCACAGATACGCAGTATTTT. It specifies CASTYSTSGGASTDTQYF. The rearrangement joins TRBV27 to TRBJ2-3, with TRBD2 matching 14 bases. The V and J ends lost 7 bases and 0 bases, in that order; junction bases with no gene match: 9. The germline CDR1 and CDR2 sequences are MNHEY and SMNVEV (reference sequence). This CDR3 region has 18 residues.

The rearrangement joins TRBV5-8 to TRBJ1-6; maybe TRBD1 (6 bases). Germline CDR1 SGHTS, CDR2 YDEGEE. Trimming left V 1 base short and J 14 bases short, with 19 bases between. The CDR3 runs to 15 residues. DNA for the CDR3: TGTGCCAGCAGCTTGTACAGGTCGGCCCAGGGGACCCTCCACTTT. This encodes CASSLYRSAQGTLHF.

This clone appeared a few times. This sequence joins TRBV15 and TRBJ1-1; 8 positions match TRBD1. The CDR3 consists of 14 residues. Germline lookup yields CDR1 LNHNV and CDR2 YYDKDF (reference sequence). The V and J ends lost 6 bases and 5 bases, in that order; junction bases with no gene match: 8. The CDR3 coding sequence is TGTGCCACCAGACAGGACAGGGTTAGGACTGAAGCTTTCTTT. Its translation is CATRQDRVRTEAFF.

This chain uses TRBV6-1 with TRBJ1-1, with D possibly TRBD1 on 5 matching bases. This CDR3 is built from 12 residues. Trimming left V 6 bases short and J 5 bases short, with 10 bases between. The V gene's germline CDR1 is MNHNS and CDR2 SASEGT. CDR3 residues: CASRSTGTEAFF. The CDR3 coding sequence is TGTGCCAGCAGGTCCACAGGTACTGAAGCTTTCTTT.

The V and J genes are TRBV9 and TRBJ2-1, with a possible D match to TRBD1 (6 bases). The CDR3 consists of 16 residues. The V and J ends lost 3 bases and 6 bases respectively, with 19 bases between them. CDR1 and CDR2 (germline): SGDLS, YYNGEE. CDR3 protein: CASSAPAHGGPNEQFF. CDR3 in DNA: TGTGCCAGCAGCGCCCCGGCCCATGGGGGCCCCAATGAGCAGTTCTTC.

The V gene is TRBV5-4, the J gene TRBJ1-2; TRBD1 agrees at 9 bases. Germline values: CDR1 SGHNT, CDR2 YYREEE (reference sequence). This CDR3 has 15 amino acids. V was clipped by 0 bases and J by 6 bases; unmatched bases: 6. The CDR3 loop is CASSLGGDRVHGYTF. CDR3 nucleotides: TGTGCCAGCAGCTTGGGAGGGGACAGGGTCCATGGCTACACCTTC. The whole variable domain, remainder taken from reference TRBV5-4 and TRBJ1-2, is ETGVTQSPTHLIKTRGQQVTLRCSSQSGHNTVSWYQQALGQGPQFIFQYYREEENGRGNFPPRFSGLQFPNYSSELNVNALELDDSALYLCASSLGGDRVHGYTFGSGTRLTVV.

The chain combines TRBV29-1 with TRBJ2-1; 8 bases fit TRBD2. Germline trimming cut 7 bases from V and 2 bases from J; bases unmatched to any gene: 10. This CDR3 contains 15 residues. Germline loops: CDR1 SQVTM, CDR2 ANQGSEA. The chain's CDR3 is CSAFGGLAPYNEQFF. The CDR3 coding sequence is TGCAGCGCATTTGGAGGACTAGCCCCCTACAATGAGCAGTTCTTC.

The chain joins TRBV4-3 to TRBJ1-1, with D unresolved. V shed 4 bases and J shed 7 bases, with 7 bases lying between them. The CDR3 loop spans 11 amino acids. Germline V gives CDR1 LGHNA, CDR2 YSLEER. In DNA form, the CDR3 reads TGCGCCAGCAGCCCGGGTGGTGAAGCTTTCTTT. As protein: CASSPGGEAFF.

The gene calls are TRBV27 and TRBJ1-5; TRBD1 agrees at 10 bases. Germline CDR1 is MNHEY and CDR2 is SMNVEV (reference sequence). This CDR3 comprises 15 residues. Trimming at V came to 4 bases and at J to 5 bases, leaving 5 bases not matched to a gene. CDR3 DNA sequence: TGTGCCAGCAGTTCTTGGACAGGGGGAGATCAGCCCCAGCATTTT. Protein sequence: CASSSWTGGDQPQHF.

This rearrangement joins TRBV18 to TRBJ2-1; D is unresolved. This CDR3 has 12 amino acids. V was pared by 2 bases and J by 13 bases, with 12 bases between. Germline V gene sequence: CDR1 KGHSH, CDR2 LQKENI. The CDR3 DNA reads TGTGCCAGCTCACCATCAACCCCCGGTCAGTTCTTC. This codes for CASSPSTPGQFF. The variable domain in full, with the rest retrieved from reference TRBV18 and TRBJ2-1, is NAGVMQNPRHLVRRRGQEARLRCSPMKGHSHVYWYRQLPEEGLKFMVYLQKENIIDESGMPKERFSAEFPKEGPSILRIQQVVRGDSAAYFCASSPSTPGQFFGPGTRLTVL.

V is TRBV5-4 and J is TRBJ2-5; 9 positions match TRBD1. The CDR3 extends over 15 amino acids. V lost 4 bases to trimming and J lost 1 base; unmatched junction nucleotides: 5. Germline loops: CDR1 SGHNT, CDR2 YYREEE (reference sequence). The CDR3 protein is CASSRDRVSQETQYF. The CDR3 DNA reads TGTGCCAGCAGCCGGGACAGGGTGTCCCAAGAGACCCAGTACTTC.

The chain is built from TRBV7-9 and TRBJ2-7, with TRBD1 matching over 7 bases. The germline V gene has CDR1 SEHNR and CDR2 FQNEAQ (reference sequence). The CDR3 length is 15 residues. V shed 0 bases and J 0 bases; nucleotides not matched to a gene: 2. DNA of the CDR3: TGTGCCAGCAGCTTAGCCCCAGGGGGCTCCTACGAGCAGTACTTC. Amino acids: CASSLAPGGSYEQYF.

The chain carries TRBV6-5 and TRBJ1-1, with no clear D. CDR3 size: 15 residues. In germline, CDR1 is MNHEY, CDR2 SVGAGI. Trimming removed 1 base at V and 10 bases at J, with 19 bases between. The DNA of the CDR3 is TGTGCCAGCAGTTACTTCCCGGGGAGAACACTAGGAGCTTTCTTT. This gives the protein CASSYFPGRTLGAFF.

V and J are TRBV9 and TRBJ2-7; 12 nucleotides line up with TRBD2. With 4 bases clipped from V and 6 bases from J, the junction kept 5 bases outside the gene matches. The germline V gene has CDR1 SGDLS and CDR2 YYNGEE. The length of the CDR3 is 14 residues. The CDR3 nucleotides are TGTGCCAGCAGCTACGGACTAGCGGGGACCGAGCAGTACTTC. Its protein product is CASSYGLAGTEQYF.

The gene calls are TRBV10-3 and TRBJ1-2; TRBD1 is a possible D gene (6 bases). The CDR3 is made up of 14 amino acids. The V end was cut by 5 bases, the J end by 3 bases, with 13 bases between. Germline V gene lookup returns CDR1 ENHRY and CDR2 SYGVKD. The CDR3 DNA sequence: TGTGCCATCAGTTCAAGGAACAGGGACTATGGCTACACCTTC. Protein: CAISSRNRDYGYTF.